This T cell receptor beta chain was observed in a study of blood T cell repertoires in COVID-19. Study in general: Samples representing acute and convalescent COVID-19 were sourced from the United States, Italy and Spain. T cells, B-cell-depleted T cells, or PBMCs provided the cDNA or gDNA that served as material.

Clones were read by immunoSEQ multiplex PCR, and TCRdb kept only the in-frame ones, dropping some. Seen here are fewer than 250,000 clones, 82% observed once, and the top ten hold roughly 4.7%. J was trimmed by 6 bases and V by 0 bases; bases with no gene match: 6. Germline CDR1 reads LGHDT; CDR2 reads YNNKEL (reference sequence). The CDR3 runs 17 residues. Sequencing was done on a sample of peripheral blood. This TCR derives from a woman in her sixties or seventies with acute or convalescent COVID-19. V and J are TRBV3-1 (or the pseudogene TRBV3-2) and TRBJ1-6; 9 bases match TRBD1. Here the CDR3 DNA reads TGTGCCAGCAGCCAAGATAATAGGGACAGGGTTAATTCACCCCTCCACTTT. Amino acids: CASSQDNRDRVNSPLHF.